Reported below is one T cell receptor (beta chain). This CDR3 is also generated by other DNA sequences in the sample. This record comes from a study of blood T cell repertoires in COVID-19. About the study: PBMCs, B-cell-depleted T cells, or T cells were the source of the cDNA or gDNA that made up the material.

Looked up from germline, CDR1 is KGHSH and CDR2 is LQKENI. This CDR3 has 11 amino acids. The germline V and J ends were trimmed by 6 bases and 2 bases, with 4 bases remaining between them. In the source study's methods: Reference gene primer amplification gave nucleated cell count estimates. Some clones are missing from TCRdb's copy, which holds only in-frame ones; the method was immunoSEQ multiplex PCR. V, J and clone size derive from that table, while D and trimming were established from the DNA sequence. The sample lists 200,000 to 250,000 clones, 86% occurring once. The chain joins TRBV18 to TRBJ2-5; D unclear. The receptor's source is a man aged 35-49 years who had recovered from COVID-19. Sequencing was done on a sample of PBMCs or T cells enriched from blood (not recorded which). The CDR3 DNA reads TGTGCCAGCTCGTCTCAAGAGACCCAGTACTTC. Amino acids: CASSSQETQYF.